One and the same sample provided the 13 T cell receptor beta chains below, sequenced in a study of blood T cell repertoires in COVID-19. The assay was immunoSEQ multiplex PCR, and TCRdb's table has in-frame clones only and misses some. The sample carries 250,000 to 300,000 clones, nearly 90% recorded once. The sample taken for sequencing was peripheral blood. The receptors originated from a woman aged 40 to 50 who had recovered from COVID-19.

This sequence joins TRBV2 and TRBJ1-2, with 7 bases fitting TRBD1. The CDR3 is made up of 15 amino acids. Per the germline V gene, CDR1 is SNHLY and CDR2 is FYNNEI. V gave up 2 bases and J gave up 8 bases; unmatched junction bases: 11. CDR3 in amino acids: CASSEIFGRGEGYTF. CDR3 in DNA: TGTGCCAGCAGTGAAATCTTTGGCAGGGGGGAGGGCTACACCTTC. The full variable domain, with the rest looked up from reference TRBV2 and TRBJ1-2, is EPEVTQTPSHQVTQMGQEVILRCVPISNHLYFYWYRQILGQKVEFLVSFYNNEISEKSEIFDDQFSVERPDGSNFTLKIRSTKLEDSAMYFCASSEIFGRGEGYTFGSGTRLTVV.

CDR3 coding DNA: TGTGCCATCAGTGAGGCGCAGACAAGCTCCTACGAGCAGTACGTC. It specifies CAISEAQTSSYEQYV. This chain links TRBV10-3 with TRBJ2-7; D unresolved. Germline V gene data show CDR1 as ENHRY and CDR2 as SYGVKD. Trimming took 2 bases from V and 0 from J, leaving 11 bases between them. CDR3 size: 15 residues.

For the CDR3, the DNA is TGTGCCAGCAGTTTAATTCGGGACGGGGGTTACCCCTACGAGCAGTACTTC. This encodes CASSLIRDGGYPYEQYF. The chain has TRBV27 and TRBJ2-7; D perhaps matches TRBD2 (6 bases). CDR1 is MNHEY, CDR2 SMNVEV, per germline (reference sequence). This CDR3 is built from 17 residues. V was cut by 2 bases and J by 2 bases, with 19 bases left in between.

The rearrangement uses TRBV3-1 (or the pseudogene TRBV3-2) and TRBJ1-5; a possible D gene is TRBD1 (6 bases). CDR1 is LGHDT, CDR2 YNNKEL, per germline (reference sequence). This CDR3 region has 15 residues. V shed 6 bases and J shed 0 bases, with 12 bases lying between them. The CDR3 coding sequence is TGTGCCAGCAGGCTTAACAGGGATAGCAATCAGCCCCAGCATTTT. Amino acid sequence: CASRLNRDSNQPQHF.

The chain recombines TRBV10-1 with TRBJ2-7, with 7 bases that match TRBD1. The CDR3 length is 13 residues. Germline V gives CDR1 WNHNN, CDR2 SYGVQD (reference sequence). V was pared by 6 bases and J by 0 bases, with 2 bases of the junction left unmatched. The CDR3, as DNA: TGCGCCAGCAGGGGACAGTCCTCCTACGAGCAGTACGTC. Protein: CASRGQSSYEQYV.

This chain connects TRBV11-2 to TRBJ2-7; 8 bases align to TRBD1. The J segment lost 3 bases and the V segment lost 2 bases, leaving 0 bases of the junction unmatched. The germline gives CDR1 SGHAT, CDR2 FQNNGV. This CDR3 contains 13 residues. In DNA, the CDR3 is TGTGCCAGCAGCTTAACAGGGGGCTACGAGCAGTACTTC. This translates into CASSLTGGYEQYF.

V and J are TRBV7-9 and TRBJ2-3; no firm D call. There are 10 residues in the CDR3. Germline-derived CDR1 and CDR2 are SEHNR and FQNEAQ (reference sequence). Trimming pared 10 bases from V and 4 bases from J, leaving 6 bases between. Here the CDR3 reads CAIEADTQYF. As DNA, the CDR3 is TGTGCCATTGAGGCAGATACGCAGTATTTT.

The V call is TRBV28, the J call TRBJ2-5; TRBD2 aligns across 8 bases. This CDR3 region has 15 residues. The germline V gene encodes CDR1 MDHEN and CDR2 SYDVKM. V dropped 3 bases and J dropped 0; count of bases not matched to a gene: 3. CDR3: CASSLLAGNQETQYF. CDR3 sequence (DNA): TGTGCCAGCAGTTTGTTAGCGGGGAACCAAGAGACCCAGTACTTC.

This clone was counted once. The V gene is TRBV19, the J gene TRBJ1-2; 10 bases are shared with TRBD1. Germline-derived CDR1 and CDR2 are LNHDA and SQIVND (reference sequence). The junction had 11 bases not matched to a gene; V was cut back by 5 bases and J by 8 bases. This CDR3 spans 15 amino acids. The CDR3 nucleotides read TGTGCCAGTAGTCCGCGACAGGGGGCAGCTCGGGGCTACACCTTC. It yields the protein CASSPRQGAARGYTF.

The chain recombines TRBV30 with TRBJ2-1; D gene uncertain. Trimming pared 5 bases from V and 12 bases from J, leaving 8 bases between. The CDR3 contains 9 residues. Per the germline V gene, CDR1 is GTSNPN and CDR2 is SVGIG (reference sequence). DNA for the CDR3: TGTGCCTGGGGCAATACGCAGTTCTTC. Translating it yields CAWGNTQFF.

This chain connects TRBV5-4 to TRBJ1-3, with D perhaps matching TRBD1 (5 bases). The CDR3 sequence is 13 residues long. The germline gives CDR1 SGHNT, CDR2 YYREEE (reference sequence). V was clipped by 0 bases and J by 4 bases, with 5 bases between them. The CDR3 protein is CASSLGQGNTIYF. The CDR3 DNA is TGTGCCAGCAGCTTGGGACAGGGAAACACCATATATTTT.

The gene calls are TRBV6-1 and TRBJ1-3; unclear D gene. CDR3 size: 13 residues. Between the trimmed V and J ends, which lost 3 bases and 8 bases, there was a span of 11 bases. Germline CDR1 MNHNS, CDR2 SASEGT. This CDR3 is CASSDTTGDTIYF. CDR3 bases: TGTGCCAGCAGTGATACGACCGGGGACACCATATATTTT.

This clone was recorded only once. The chain joins TRBV28 to TRBJ1-2; possible D gene TRBD1, 5 bases. V gave up 1 base and J gave up 6 bases, with 12 bases separating them. The CDR3 loop spans 14 amino acids. CDR1 and CDR2 (germline): MDHEN, SYDVKM. In nucleotides, the CDR3 is TGTGCCAGCAGTTTATTAGTCAGGGCGGATGGCTACACCTTC. It is translated as CASSLLVRADGYTF.